These 21 T cell receptor beta chains were sequenced from one sample in a study of control samples from healthy donors and cancer patients. Here immunoSEQ multiplex PCR was the method, and the copy in TCRdb shows in-frame clones only, minus some. The data show 65,000 to 85,000 clones, about 89% seen once. Sequenced material: PBMCs. Every receptor here comes from a woman aged 45-65 years with colorectal cancer.

This chain links TRBV19 with TRBJ1-2, with D perhaps TRBD1 (5 bases). Deletions cut 5 bases from V and 4 bases from J, with 11 bases between. The CDR3 loop spans 13 amino acids. Germline V CDR1 and CDR2: LNHDA, SQIVND (reference sequence). CDR3 loop: CASSSQGIYGYTF. The CDR3 DNA reads as TGTGCCAGTAGTTCGCAGGGTATCTATGGCTACACCTTC.

This clone has just a few counts. This sequence joins TRBV2 and TRBJ1-2, with 8 bases matching TRBD1. The CDR3 extends over 13 amino acids. V shed 6 bases and J 6 bases; nucleotides not matched to a gene: 6. Germline V gene lookup returns CDR1 SNHLY and CDR2 FYNNEI. CDR3 sequence reads: CASSNRQGHGYTF. CDR3 in DNA: TGTGCCAGCAGCAACAGACAGGGGCATGGCTACACCTTC.

The chain carries TRBV3-1 (or the pseudogene TRBV3-2) and TRBJ1-5; no clear D gene. CDR3 length: 13 residues. From germline, CDR1 is LGHDT and CDR2 YNNKEL (reference sequence). V lost 1 base and J lost 7, with 8 bases in between. The CDR3 coding sequence is TGTGCCAGCAGCCAAGGAAGAAAACAGCCCCAGCATTTT. This translates into CASSQGRKQPQHF.

The rearrangement links TRBV2 to TRBJ2-5; no definite D call. V lost 8 bases and J 5 bases, leaving 12 bases between the germline ends. Germline V gene lookup returns CDR1 SNHLY and CDR2 FYNNEI. This CDR3 spans 12 amino acids. CDR3 sequence: CASQTSVETQYF. In nucleotides, the CDR3 is TGTGCCAGCCAGACTTCTGTCGAGACCCAGTACTTC.

The rearrangement uses TRBV7-2 and TRBJ2-3, with D hard to call. The CDR3 has 15 amino acids. Looked up from germline, CDR1 is SGHTA and CDR2 is FQGNSA. V lost 1 base to trimming and J lost 4 bases, with 12 bases between them. The CDR3 is CASSLVGSLSDTQYF. DNA for the CDR3: TGTGCCAGCAGCTTAGTGGGCTCTCTGTCAGATACGCAGTATTTT. Full variable domain (outside the CDR3, taken from reference TRBV7-2 and TRBJ2-3): GAGVSQSPSNKVTEKGKDVELRCDPISGHTALYWYRQSLGQGLEFLIYFQGNSAPDKSGLPSDRFSAERTGGSVSTLTIQRTQQEDSAVYLCASSLVGSLSDTQYFGPGTRLTVL.

This chain uses TRBV6-1 with TRBJ2-5; D not resolved. The CDR3 is made up of 14 amino acids. CDR1 and CDR2 (germline): MNHNS, SASEGT. V lost 1 base and J 1 base, leaving 7 bases between the germline ends. The CDR3 loop is CASSEGMVQETQYF. DNA of the CDR3: TGTGCCAGCAGTGAAGGGATGGTCCAAGAGACCCAGTACTTC.

The chain employs TRBV6-5 and TRBJ2-7; TRBD2 matches 10 bases. The length of the CDR3 is 15 residues. After removal of 4 bases from V and 13 bases from J, the junction contained 16 bases not matched to a gene. Germline V gene sequence: CDR1 MNHEY, CDR2 SVGAGI. CDR3 bases: TGTGCCAGCAGTTCACGTAACAGACTAGCGGGTAGACTTTACGTC. Translated, it gives CASSSRNRLAGRLYV.

J is TRBJ1-1 and V is TRBV2; no reliable D call. The V end lost 2 bases, the J end lost 1 base, and 14 bases lay between the germline ends. This CDR3 is 16 amino acids long. Germline V gene data show CDR1 as SNHLY and CDR2 as FYNNEI. CDR3: CASSERNIRQNTEAFF. CDR3 nucleotide sequence: TGTGCCAGCAGTGAAAGGAACATTAGGCAGAACACTGAAGCTTTCTTT.

In DNA, the CDR3 is TGTGCCAGCAGCTTGAATAGGGTGGAGTTTGGCGGCTACACCTTC. It is translated as CASSLNRVEFGGYTF. The chain recombines TRBV5-6 with TRBJ1-2; D remains ambiguous. The V and J ends lost 1 base and 8 bases respectively, with 18 bases between them. The CDR3 loop spans 15 amino acids. CDR1 SGHDT and CDR2 YYEEEE come from the germline V gene.

The chain links TRBV7-2 to TRBJ2-1; 7 bases are a match to TRBD2. CDR3 length: 16 residues. CDR1 SGHTA and CDR2 FQGNSA come from the germline V gene. After removal of 3 bases from V and 5 bases from J, the junction contained 10 bases not matched to a gene. The CDR3 bases are TGTGCCAGCAGCTTCCTTTCCGGGACTAAAAACAATGAGCAGTTCTTC. This translates into CASSFLSGTKNNEQFF.

The rearrangement links TRBV19 to TRBJ1-1; possible D gene TRBD1, 6 bases. The germline V and J ends were trimmed by 4 bases and 7 bases, with 13 bases remaining between them. CDR1 is LNHDA, CDR2 SQIVND, per germline (reference sequence). The CDR3 length is 13 residues. The CDR3 DNA is TGTGCCAGTAGTACCCGGACAGCGGGTGAAGCTTTCTTT. Translating it yields CASSTRTAGEAFF.

The chain joins TRBV6-1 to TRBJ2-6; no clear D. CDR3 length equals 14 residues. Trimming shortened V by 3 bases and J by 3 bases, and 6 bases separated the two germline ends. CDR1 is MNHNS and CDR2 is SASEGT in the germline V gene. Written as DNA, the CDR3 is TGTGCCAGCAGTGAGGGTGGTGGGGCCAACGTCCTGACTTTC. Translated: CASSEGGGANVLTF.

This clone occurred a few times. V gene TRBV7-6 combines with J gene TRBJ2-3, with D perhaps TRBD2 (6 bases). Germline CDR1 SGHVS, CDR2 FNYEAQ. The CDR3 covers 16 residues. The V end lost 5 bases, the J end lost 0 bases, and 15 bases lay between the germline ends. CDR3 in DNA: TGTGCCAGCAGCCCTGGGACTCTTCATAGCACAGATACGCAGTATTTT. Translation: CASSPGTLHSTDTQYF.

This chain uses TRBV27 with TRBJ1-2, with 10 nucleotides matching TRBD1. V shed 5 bases and J 6 bases; nucleotides not matched to a gene: 6. The germline V gene encodes CDR1 MNHEY and CDR2 SMNVEV (reference sequence). This CDR3 region has 14 residues. In DNA form, the CDR3 reads TGTGCCAGCAGTAGGTGGGACAGGGGCAATGGCTACACCTTC. This gives the protein CASSRWDRGNGYTF.

This chain connects TRBV6-1 to TRBJ2-2; unclear D gene. V gave up 3 bases and J gave up 0 bases, with 2 bases separating them. The germline V gene has CDR1 MNHNS and CDR2 SASEGT. This CDR3 spans 13 amino acids. This chain's CDR3 is CASSDPNTGELFF. In DNA form, the CDR3 reads TGTGCCAGCAGTGACCCGAACACCGGGGAGCTGTTTTTT.

The chain uses TRBV5-1 and TRBJ1-1, with a possible D match to TRBD1 (5 bases). The CDR3 has 15 residues. With 0 bases removed from V and 2 bases from J, the gap between germline ends came to 11 bases. Germline values: CDR1 SGHRS, CDR2 YFSETQ. This CDR3 is CASSLVAGLNTEAFF. DNA of the CDR3: TGCGCCAGCAGCTTGGTCGCAGGGTTAAACACTGAAGCTTTCTTT.

This sequence joins TRBV6-1 and TRBJ2-7, with D possibly matching TRBD2 (6 bases). Looked up from germline, CDR1 is MNHNS and CDR2 is SASEGT. This CDR3 region has 14 residues. V was cut by 3 bases and J by 4 bases, with 13 bases left in between. The CDR3 here is CASSELPGEYEQYV. CDR3 in DNA: TGTGCCAGCAGTGAGCTTCCGGGGGAGTACGAGCAGTACGTC.

The rearrangement joins TRBV7-3 to TRBJ2-3, with D possibly TRBD2 on 6 matching bases. With 4 bases removed from V and 5 bases from J, the gap between germline ends came to 10 bases. CDR3 size: 13 residues. Germline V CDR1 and CDR2: SGHTA, FQGTGA. The CDR3 here is CASSSLGGDTQYF. The CDR3 coding sequence is TGTGCCAGCAGCTCCCTCGGGGGAGATACGCAGTATTTT. Full variable domain (outside the CDR3, taken from reference TRBV7-3 and TRBJ2-3): GAGVSQTPSNKVTEKGKYVELRCDPISGHTALYWYRQSLGQGPEFLIYFQGTGAADDSGLPNDRFFAVRPEGSVSTLKIQRTERGDSAVYLCASSSLGGDTQYFGPGTRLTVL.

This chain links TRBV28 with TRBJ1-1, with 8 bases aligning to TRBD1. The CDR3 runs 15 residues. The V segment lost 4 bases and the J segment 5 bases; nucleotides outside the gene matches: 9. The germline CDR1 and CDR2 sequences are MDHEN and SYDVKM. CDR3 amino acids: CASSSKTGAGTEAFF. CDR3 coding DNA: TGTGCCAGCAGTTCGAAGACAGGGGCGGGAACTGAAGCTTTCTTT.

CDR3 in amino acids: CASSGWDRGIGSPLHF. In DNA form, the CDR3 reads TGTGCCAGCAGCGGATGGGATAGGGGCATAGGGTCACCCCTCCACTTT. The genes are TRBV5-6 and TRBJ1-6; D perhaps matches TRBD1 (5 bases). With 4 bases removed from V and 10 bases from J, the gap between germline ends came to 21 bases. The CDR3 has 16 amino acids. The germline gives CDR1 SGHDT, CDR2 YYEEEE.

The chain couples TRBV27 to TRBJ1-5, with no clear D. Trimming removed 2 bases from V and 4 bases from J, with 6 bases in between. The CDR3 has 13 amino acids. Germline values: CDR1 MNHEY, CDR2 SMNVEV (reference sequence). CDR3 nucleotides: TGTGCCAGCAGTTTAGAGAGGAATCAGCCCCAGCATTTT. Protein: CASSLERNQPQHF.